This TCR beta chain originates from a study of T cells in Graves' hyperthyroidism and ophthalmopathy. Study conclusions and caveats: Most clonotypes expanded in thyroid above 0.001 were likewise present in blood.

Trimming stripped 1 base from V and 1 base from J, with 5 bases between. Germline V lookup: CDR1 SGHTS, CDR2 YDEGEE. This CDR3 has 13 amino acids. This clonotype has ten or more counts. Its antigen is unidentified. Amplified regions were TCR beta CDR3 sequences from RNA transcripts. Primed by the HTBI set, a first-round RT-PCR was run on the TCR CDR3. Each CDR3 protein gets one entry after TCRdb re-called the multiplex PCR reads with MiXCR. The profile shows around 290,000 distinct CDR3 sequences, over 15% of them singletons. This rearrangement joins TRBV5-8 to TRBJ1-2; D remains unclear. The sequenced sample consisted of blood. The sequence was collected from a woman aged 60 to 75 with Graves' ophthalmopathy. The CDR3: CASSLYVNYGYTF. In DNA form, the CDR3 reads TGTGCCAGCAGCTTGTACGTTAACTATGGCTACACCTTC.